The T cell receptor (beta chain) under discussion was sequenced for a study of blood T cell repertoires in COVID-19. The CDR3 loop spans 17 amino acids. Trimming took off 9 bases at V and 3 bases at J, with 24 bases between the two ends. From germline, CDR1 is LNHDA and CDR2 SQIVND (reference sequence). Original processing notes: For nucleated cells, counts were estimated from reference gene primer amplification. The protocol was immunoSEQ multiplex PCR, while the TCRdb copy is restricted to in-frame clones and leaves out a portion. V and J calls and clone size follow that table, whereas D and trimming were derived from the DNA. The table includes 130,000 or so clones, roughly 84% detected once.

Material: peripheral blood. V usage is TRBV19 and J usage is TRBJ2-1, with D tentatively TRBD1 (6 bases). This clonotype originated in a man aged 30 to 45 with COVID-19, enrolled during active disease. The CDR3 spells CASRATRGSYGYNEQFF. CDR3 nucleotide sequence: TGTGCCAGCAGGGCAACCAGGGGATCATACGGCTACAATGAGCAGTTCTTC.